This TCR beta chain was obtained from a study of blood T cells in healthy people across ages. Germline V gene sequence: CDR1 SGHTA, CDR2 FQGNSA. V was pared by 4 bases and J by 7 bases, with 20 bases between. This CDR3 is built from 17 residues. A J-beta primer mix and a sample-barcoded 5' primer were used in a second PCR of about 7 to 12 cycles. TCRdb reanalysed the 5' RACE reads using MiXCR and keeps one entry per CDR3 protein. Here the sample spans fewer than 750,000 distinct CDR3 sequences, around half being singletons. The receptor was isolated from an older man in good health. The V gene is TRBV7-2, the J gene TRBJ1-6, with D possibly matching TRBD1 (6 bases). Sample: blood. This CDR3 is CASSSGGGGARNSPLHF. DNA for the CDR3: TGTGCCAGCAGCTCAGGAGGCGGGGGGGCGCGGAATTCACCCCTCCACTTT.